In this sample, the clone carrying this TCR beta chain turned up many times. As yet, its antigen is unknown. This entry is derived from a study of glioma-infiltrating T cells. Study results and caveats: Above-expected tissue-blood divergence occurred in all gliomas, most in low-grade ones. CDR3 overlap between tissue and blood was very small.

TCR alpha and beta CDR3 regions were amplified from RNA using iRepertoire nested multiplex PCR. For one-step reverse transcription and amplification, roughly 85-450 ng of tissue mRNA or PBMC total RNA was used. TCRdb processed the multiplex PCR reads anew with MiXCR; each CDR3 protein has one entry. Altogether under 20,000 distinct CDR3 sequences are present, roughly 64% being singletons, with the ten largest covering roughly 40%. In germline, CDR1 is SGHDN, CDR2 FVKESK. This CDR3 spans 15 amino acids. V trimming: 4 bases; J trimming: 2 bases; junction bases outside the gene matches: 6. Sequenced sample: glioma tissue, nonneoplastic brain tissue, or PBMCs (not recorded which). The genes are TRBV14 and TRBJ1-1; TRBD1 matches 8 bases. The TCR sequence derives from a human donor with low-grade glioma or glioblastoma, undergoing nonglioma brain surgery, or in good health (not recorded which). CDR3 sequence reads: CASSRLTGVNTEAFF. The CDR3 region has the DNA TGTGCCAGCAGCCGCTTGACAGGGGTCAACACTGAAGCTTTCTTT.